The rows below give T cell receptor beta chains drawn from one sample of a study of T cells in Graves' hyperthyroidism and ophthalmopathy. TCRdb reprocessed the multiplex PCR reads via MiXCR and lists one record per CDR3 protein. The profile shows 600,000 or so distinct CDR3 sequences, under 60% of them singletons. The sample taken for sequencing was peripheral blood or thyroid tissue (not recorded which). Receptors originate from a woman younger than 35 with Graves' hyperthyroidism. Both conserved end residues are part of each CDR3. A D gene is named only where the DNA matches it firmly. A row's size may be missing; if present it is once, few, many or a size class.

CDR3nt: TGTGCCAGTAGTATTTCGGAGTTACGTTCACCCCTCCACTTT
CDR3aa: CASSISELRSPLHF
v_gene: TRBV19
abundance: many
d_gene: .
j_gene: TRBJ1-6

CDR3nt: TGTGCCAGCGTCGGGACAGGGGGCGACTATGGCTACACCTTC
CDR3aa: CASVGTGGDYGYTF
v_gene: TRBV25-1
abundance: .
d_gene: TRBD1
j_gene: TRBJ1-2

CDR3nt: TGTGCCAGTAGTGTCCGGGACAGGGGCGGCGAGCAGTACTTC
CDR3aa: CASSVRDRGGEQYF
v_gene: TRBV19
abundance: .
d_gene: TRBD1
j_gene: TRBJ2-7

CDR3nt: TGCGCCAGCAGTGAGTCAGGGAGAGGCTATGGCTACACCTTC
CDR3aa: CASSESGRGYGYTF
v_gene: TRBV10-2
abundance: many
d_gene: .
j_gene: TRBJ1-2

CDR3nt: TGTGCCAGCAGCGAAGGGACAGAAGAGACCCAGTACTTC
CDR3aa: CASSEGTEETQYF
v_gene: TRBV11-2
abundance: few
d_gene: TRBD1
j_gene: TRBJ2-5

CDR3nt: TGTGCCACCAGTGATAACGGCGAAGCCTACGAGCAGTACTTC
CDR3aa: CATSDNGEAYEQYF
v_gene: TRBV24-1
abundance: few
d_gene: .
j_gene: TRBJ2-7

CDR3nt: TGCAGTGCTAGAGGTCAGGGCAGGGGGCGCGGCGAGACCCAGTACTTC
CDR3aa: CSARGQGRGRGETQYF
v_gene: TRBV20-1
abundance: .
d_gene: TRBD1
j_gene: TRBJ2-5

CDR3nt: TGTGCCACCAGTGAAGCGCGGAGCTTGACCGGGGAGCTGTTTTTT
CDR3aa: CATSEARSLTGELFF
v_gene: TRBV24-1
abundance: many
d_gene: .
j_gene: TRBJ2-2

CDR3nt: TGTGCCACCAGCAGTAGGGTCGACAGGGGGCAACAGCCCCAGCATTTT
CDR3aa: CATSSRVDRGQQPQHF
v_gene: TRBV15
abundance: many
d_gene: TRBD1
j_gene: TRBJ1-5

CDR3nt: TGTGCCAGCACGGTTCGACCCGTCCCGTTCTTC
CDR3aa: CASTVRPVPFF
v_gene: TRBV2
abundance: .
d_gene: .
j_gene: TRBJ2-5

CDR3nt: TGTGCCAGCAGCCAAACGCGGACAGCCTACAATCAGCCCCAGCATTTT
CDR3aa: CASSQTRTAYNQPQHF
v_gene: TRBV7-3
abundance: .
d_gene: .
j_gene: TRBJ1-5

CDR3nt: TGTGCCCGAGCCTGGGCAGGGATCTATGGCTACACCTTC
CDR3aa: CARAWAGIYGYTF
v_gene: TRBV2
abundance: .
d_gene: .
j_gene: TRBJ1-2

CDR3nt: TGTGCCATCAGTGAGTCCGGCAACGAGCAGTACTTC
CDR3aa: CAISESGNEQYF
v_gene: TRBV10-3
abundance: many
d_gene: .
j_gene: TRBJ2-7

CDR3nt: TGTGCCAGCAGCTTAGTGACGGGAAAACTGTTTTTT
CDR3aa: CASSLVTGKLFF
v_gene: TRBV7-9
abundance: many
d_gene: .
j_gene: TRBJ1-4

CDR3nt: TGTGCCAGCACTGAGGGGGAGAATTCACCCCTCCACTTT
CDR3aa: CASTEGENSPLHF
v_gene: TRBV7-2
abundance: once
d_gene: .
j_gene: TRBJ1-6

CDR3nt: TGTGCCAGCAGTTACCCCGGCACTAGCGGAAGTCCATCCGAGCAGTACTTC
CDR3aa: CASSYPGTSGSPSEQYF
v_gene: TRBV25-1
abundance: .
d_gene: TRBD2
j_gene: TRBJ2-7

CDR3nt: TGTGCCAGCAGCACCAGACAGGGGGCTGGGAGAACTGAAGCTTTCTTT
CDR3aa: CASSTRQGAGRTEAFF
v_gene: TRBV7-2
abundance: .
d_gene: TRBD1
j_gene: TRBJ1-1

CDR3nt: TGTGCCACCAGCAGAGTCGGCCGGGATAATTCACCCCTCCACTTT
CDR3aa: CATSRVGRDNSPLHF
v_gene: TRBV15
abundance: many
d_gene: .
j_gene: TRBJ1-6

CDR3nt: TGTGCCAGCGGGACTGCCAATGAGCAGTTCTTC
CDR3aa: CASGTANEQFF
v_gene: TRBV2
abundance: .
d_gene: .
j_gene: TRBJ2-1

CDR3nt: TGTGCCAGTAGGGACGTATTGAACACTGAAGCTTTCTTT
CDR3aa: CASRDVLNTEAFF
v_gene: TRBV19
abundance: .
d_gene: .
j_gene: TRBJ1-1

CDR3nt: TGCAGTGCTCGGACTAGCAGGAGGGGTGAGCAGTACTTC
CDR3aa: CSARTSRRGEQYF
v_gene: TRBV20-1
abundance: few
d_gene: TRBD2
j_gene: TRBJ2-7

CDR3nt: TGTGCCAGCAGACCCCGAGGACAGGGCTATGAAAAACTGTCTTTT
CDR3aa: CASRPRGQGYEKLSF
v_gene: TRBV2
abundance: .
d_gene: TRBD1
j_gene: TRBJ1-4

CDR3nt: TGTGCCAGCAGTGAGCCGGGACAGCTTAATGAAAAACTGTTTTTT
CDR3aa: CASSEPGQLNEKLFF
v_gene: TRBV25-1
abundance: many
d_gene: TRBD1
j_gene: TRBJ1-4

CDR3nt: TGTGCCAGCACCTCCGGGAACAATCAGCCCCAGCATTTT
CDR3aa: CASTSGNNQPQHF
v_gene: TRBV7-9
abundance: .
d_gene: .
j_gene: TRBJ1-5

CDR3nt: TGTGCCAGCAGTGAGAGGGACCGTAGCACAGATACGCAGTATTTT
CDR3aa: CASSERDRSTDTQYF
v_gene: TRBV6-6
abundance: once
d_gene: .
j_gene: TRBJ2-3

CDR3nt: TGCAGTGCTCGTCCCGGGACTAGCGGAATCACCGGGGAGCTGTTTTTT
CDR3aa: CSARPGTSGITGELFF
v_gene: TRBV29-1
abundance: .
d_gene: TRBD2
j_gene: TRBJ2-2

CDR3nt: TGTGCCAGCAGCCAAGAAGTACAGGGGAGAGGAGCTTTCTTT
CDR3aa: CASSQEVQGRGAFF
v_gene: TRBV7-3
abundance: .
d_gene: TRBD1
j_gene: TRBJ1-1

CDR3nt: TGTGCCAGCAGCCCAGAGTGGGGCGGTTCTAGGGAGACCCAGTACTTC
CDR3aa: CASSPEWGGSRETQYF
v_gene: TRBV7-3
abundance: .
d_gene: .
j_gene: TRBJ2-5

CDR3nt: TGTGCCAGCACCCCCACACCTCAAGAGACCCAGTACTTC
CDR3aa: CASTPTPQETQYF
v_gene: TRBV2
abundance: .
d_gene: .
j_gene: TRBJ2-5

CDR3nt: TGTGTTATCAGTGAGTCACTAGGGATCTCTGGGGCCAACGTCCTGACTTTC
CDR3aa: CVISESLGISGANVLTF
v_gene: TRBV10-3
abundance: .
d_gene: .
j_gene: TRBJ2-6

CDR3nt: TGTGCCAGCAGCTGGCGGACAGGGGGCATGAACACTGAAGCTTTCTTT
CDR3aa: CASSWRTGGMNTEAFF
v_gene: TRBV7-2
abundance: .
d_gene: TRBD1
j_gene: TRBJ1-1

CDR3nt: TGTGCCAGCAGTGAGGGACAGCGATACGAGCAGTACTTC
CDR3aa: CASSEGQRYEQYF
v_gene: TRBV2
abundance: many
d_gene: TRBD1
j_gene: TRBJ2-7

CDR3nt: TGTGCCAGCAGCGGGGGGACGCGCCCAGGTCAGCCCCAGCATTTT
CDR3aa: CASSGGTRPGQPQHF
v_gene: TRBV9
abundance: many
d_gene: .
j_gene: TRBJ1-5

CDR3nt: TGCAGCGTCAAGCCAGGGGGCAAGACTGAAAAACTGTTTTTT
CDR3aa: CSVKPGGKTEKLFF
v_gene: TRBV29-1
abundance: many
d_gene: TRBD1
j_gene: TRBJ1-4

CDR3nt: TGTGCCAGCTCATCAGGACAGGGGGCCGAGCAGTACTTC
CDR3aa: CASSSGQGAEQYF
v_gene: TRBV12-3/TRBV12-4
abundance: .
d_gene: TRBD1
j_gene: TRBJ2-7

CDR3nt: TGCAGCGTTGTTGGGGACAGGGCTTTAGAATCTTACGAGCAGTACTTC
CDR3aa: CSVVGDRALESYEQYF
v_gene: TRBV29-1
abundance: few
d_gene: TRBD1
j_gene: TRBJ2-7

CDR3nt: TGTGCCAGCAGCGCGTCGGTAACGTCGAACACTGAAGCTTTCTTT
CDR3aa: CASSASVTSNTEAFF
v_gene: TRBV9
abundance: .
d_gene: .
j_gene: TRBJ1-1

CDR3nt: TGTGCCAGCAGCCGAGGGACCCGTGAAAAACTGTTTTTT
CDR3aa: CASSRGTREKLFF
v_gene: TRBV7-2
abundance: many
d_gene: .
j_gene: TRBJ1-4

CDR3nt: TGTGCCAGCAGCTTCTCAGCGGGAGCCACCGGGGAGCTGTTTTTT
CDR3aa: CASSFSAGATGELFF
v_gene: TRBV7-6
abundance: .
d_gene: TRBD2
j_gene: TRBJ2-2

CDR3nt: TGTGCCACCAGTGACCTTTCAGGGAACTATGGCTACACCTTC
CDR3aa: CATSDLSGNYGYTF
v_gene: TRBV24-1
abundance: .
d_gene: .
j_gene: TRBJ1-2

CDR3nt: TGCGCCAGCAGCCATACTGGGGGGACCCAAGAGGCCCAGTACTTC
CDR3aa: CASSHTGGTQEAQYF
v_gene: TRBV7-3
abundance: .
d_gene: .
j_gene: TRBJ2-5

CDR3nt: TGCAGTGCTAGCGTGGGTAAGAGCAATCAGCCCCAGCATTTT
CDR3aa: CSASVGKSNQPQHF
v_gene: TRBV20-1
abundance: few
d_gene: .
j_gene: TRBJ1-5

CDR3nt: TGTGCCAGCAGCAGGGAGAGAGGCGAGCAGTACTTC
CDR3aa: CASSRERGEQYF
v_gene: TRBV7-9
abundance: once
d_gene: .
j_gene: TRBJ2-7

CDR3nt: TGCAGTGCCCACGGGGGGATCTCCTACGAGCAGTACTTC
CDR3aa: CSAHGGISYEQYF
v_gene: TRBV20-1
abundance: few
d_gene: TRBD2
j_gene: TRBJ2-7

CDR3nt: TGTGCCAGCAGCTTGGAGGATGGCGGGAGTATAGGCGGGGAGCTGTTTTTT
CDR3aa: CASSLEDGGSIGGELFF
v_gene: TRBV11-3
abundance: .
d_gene: TRBD2
j_gene: TRBJ2-2

CDR3nt: TGTGCCAGCAGTATAGGGGGCGCAGAGACCCAGTACTTC
CDR3aa: CASSIGGAETQYF
v_gene: TRBV2
abundance: few
d_gene: TRBD1
j_gene: TRBJ2-5

CDR3nt: TGTGCCAGCGTGTCTGGGTTAGCCGGGGAGCTGTTTTTT
CDR3aa: CASVSGLAGELFF
v_gene: TRBV12-3/TRBV12-4
abundance: .
d_gene: .
j_gene: TRBJ2-2

CDR3nt: TGTGCCTTCGACCAGTCGAACTATGGCTACGCCTTC
CDR3aa: CAFDQSNYGYAF
v_gene: TRBV12-3/TRBV12-4
abundance: .
d_gene: .
j_gene: TRBJ1-2

CDR3nt: TGTGCCAGCAGCGTAGGGGGACCTCAGAGAGCTTTCTTT
CDR3aa: CASSVGGPQRAFF
v_gene: TRBV7-2
abundance: many
d_gene: .
j_gene: TRBJ1-1

CDR3nt: TGTGCCAGCAGCTTGTATGAGGGATCCGCCGAGCAGTACTTC
CDR3aa: CASSLYEGSAEQYF
v_gene: TRBV7-2
abundance: .
d_gene: .
j_gene: TRBJ2-7

CDR3nt: TGTGCCAGCAGCTTGGCGAGGGGGGAGTATGGCTACACCTTC
CDR3aa: CASSLARGEYGYTF
v_gene: TRBV25-1
abundance: .
d_gene: .
j_gene: TRBJ1-2

CDR3nt: TGCAGTGCTAGAGCTTCCAGGCAGGGAATCTATGGCTACACCTTC
CDR3aa: CSARASRQGIYGYTF
v_gene: TRBV20-1
abundance: .
d_gene: .
j_gene: TRBJ1-2

CDR3nt: TGTGCCATCAGTGAGTCGACAGGGAACAATTCACCCCTCCACTTT
CDR3aa: CAISESTGNNSPLHF
v_gene: TRBV10-3
abundance: many
d_gene: TRBD1
j_gene: TRBJ1-6

CDR3nt: TGTGCCACCAGCCCCGCCGGCGGCTACGAGCAGTACTTC
CDR3aa: CATSPAGGYEQYF
v_gene: TRBV24-1
abundance: .
d_gene: .
j_gene: TRBJ2-7

CDR3nt: TGTGCCAGCAGTGCGGGACAGGCAACTAATGAAAAACTGTTTTTT
CDR3aa: CASSAGQATNEKLFF
v_gene: TRBV24-1
abundance: .
d_gene: TRBD1
j_gene: TRBJ1-4

CDR3nt: TGTGCCAGCAGCTTGGGTATGGGTTCCGCCAGCAATCAGCCCCAGCATTTT
CDR3aa: CASSLGMGSASNQPQHF
v_gene: TRBV7-4
abundance: .
d_gene: .
j_gene: TRBJ1-5

CDR3nt: TGCAGCGTTGAAGGGACTACTGTGGGGCAGTACTTC
CDR3aa: CSVEGTTVGQYF
v_gene: TRBV29-1
abundance: .
d_gene: .
j_gene: TRBJ2-7

CDR3nt: TGTGCCAGCAGTAGTCGACAGGGGAACTACGAGCAGTACTTC
CDR3aa: CASSSRQGNYEQYF
v_gene: TRBV24-1
abundance: .
d_gene: TRBD1
j_gene: TRBJ2-7